A single sample gave rise to the 19 T cell receptor beta chains below, sequenced in a study of somatic mutations in cytotoxic T cells in rheumatoid arthritis. Only in-frame clones appear in the TCRdb table, and some are missing; sequencing was by immunoSEQ multiplex PCR. The profile shows some 16,000 clones, approximately 80% of them singletons. The specimen sequenced was CD8+ T cells sorted from blood. These receptors were taken from an adult with rheumatoid arthritis.

The V and J genes are TRBV6-5 and TRBJ1-2; TRBD1 aligns across 7 bases. After removal of 1 base from V and 8 bases from J, the junction contained 10 bases not matched to a gene. Germline CDR1 reads MNHEY; CDR2 reads SVGAGI. This CDR3 comprises 15 residues. Written as DNA, the CDR3 is TGTGCCAGCAGTTACTTCTCCAGGGGGGGAGAGGGCTACACCTTC. It yields the protein CASSYFSRGGEGYTF.

This clone was seen only once. The J gene is TRBJ2-5, the V gene TRBV6-1; D is unclear. Germline V gene lookup returns CDR1 MNHNS and CDR2 SASEGT. This CDR3 is built from 18 residues. The V and J ends lost 0 bases and 1 base respectively, with 18 bases between them. CDR3 bases: TGTGCCAGCAGTGAAGCGCCGAGACACCGTCCAGGCCAAGAGACCCAGTACTTC. Amino acid sequence: CASSEAPRHRPGQETQYF.

The CDR3: CASSYEANYGYTF. For the CDR3, the DNA is TGTGCCAGCAGTTATGAGGCTAACTATGGCTACACCTTC. V and J are TRBV27 and TRBJ1-2; D ambiguous. Trimming shortened V by 4 bases and J by 0 bases, and 6 bases separated the two germline ends. The CDR3 has 13 residues. Germline loops: CDR1 MNHEY, CDR2 SMNVEV (reference sequence).

This clone has only one observation. This chain connects TRBV14 to TRBJ2-6; a possible D gene is TRBD2 (6 bases). Germline V lookup: CDR1 SGHDN, CDR2 FVKESK. Trimming took 0 bases from V and 0 from J, leaving 12 bases between them. This CDR3 has 18 amino acids. The CDR3 region is CASSQEGLGGSGANVLTF. In DNA, the CDR3 is TGTGCCAGCAGCCAAGAGGGGCTCGGGGGCTCTGGGGCCAACGTCCTGACTTTC.

The V and J genes are TRBV10-2 and TRBJ2-1; possibly TRBD2 for D (6 bases). The CDR3 spans 14 residues. Trimming cost V 10 bases and J 3 bases, with 16 bases left between them. Germline CDR1 WSHSY, CDR2 SAAADI. Here the CDR3 DNA reads TGCGCCATGTCTCCAGGGACTTACTACAATGAGCAGTTCTTC. Encoded protein: CAMSPGTYYNEQFF.

This chain joins TRBV4-1 and TRBJ1-2; unclear D gene. Trimming left V 0 bases short and J 6 bases short, with 26 bases between. Germline loops: CDR1 MGHRA, CDR2 YSYEKL. This CDR3 region has 19 residues. The CDR3, as DNA: TGCGCCAGCAGCCAAGAAATTGCAGCCTCCGCTCTACCCCGACATGGCTACACCTTC. This translates into CASSQEIAASALPRHGYTF.

V is TRBV5-1 and J is TRBJ1-1; 11 nucleotides align to TRBD1. After removal of 1 base from V and 5 bases from J, the junction contained 4 bases not matched to a gene. The CDR3 sequence is 15 residues long. Per the germline V gene, CDR1 is SGHRS and CDR2 is YFSETQ. Here the CDR3 reads CASSLSGTGGTEAFF. The CDR3 DNA reads TGCGCCAGCAGCTTGAGCGGGACAGGGGGGACTGAAGCTTTCTTT.

This clone occurred once. The chain couples TRBV5-4 to TRBJ2-2; TRBD1 aligns across 7 bases. CDR1 is SGHNT, CDR2 YYREEE, per germline (reference sequence). The length of the CDR3 is 15 residues. Trimming at V came to 6 bases and at J to 3 bases, leaving 8 bases not matched to a gene. CDR3 loop: CASTPDRVYTGELFF. The DNA of the CDR3 is TGTGCCAGCACCCCTGACAGGGTTTACACCGGGGAGCTGTTTTTT.

The gene calls are TRBV5-6 and TRBJ1-5, with D maybe TRBD1 (5 bases). The CDR3 contains 12 residues. The V end was cut by 5 bases, the J end by 9 bases, with 12 bases between. CDR1 and CDR2 from the germline V gene are SGHDT and YYEEEE. The CDR3 sequence is CASRSGGGPQHF. CDR3 sequence (DNA): TGTGCCAGCAGGAGCGGGGGGGGGCCCCAGCATTTT.

The chain has TRBV19 and TRBJ1-1; D is unclear. Germline V CDR1 and CDR2: LNHDA, SQIVND (reference sequence). The CDR3 length is 13 residues. V lost 1 base to trimming and J lost 4 bases, with 7 bases between them. The CDR3 DNA follows: TGTGCCAGTAGTATAGGTAGGCTCACTGAAGCTTTCTTT. Translated, it gives CASSIGRLTEAFF.

The chain combines TRBV12-5 with TRBJ1-4; unclear D gene. The V and J ends lost 1 base and 8 bases respectively, with 8 bases between them. This CDR3 is built from 13 residues. Looked up from germline, CDR1 is LGHNT and CDR2 is FRNRAP. The CDR3 is CASGLGTGEKLFF. The DNA of the CDR3 is TGTGCTAGTGGTTTGGGGACGGGAGAAAAACTGTTTTTT.

This chain links TRBV5-1 with TRBJ2-4; D ambiguous. The ends were cut back, 1 base at V and 7 bases at J, with 12 bases in the middle. CDR1 is SGHRS, CDR2 YFSETQ, per germline. This CDR3 contains 14 residues. This CDR3 is CASSLSELGNIQYF. CDR3 nucleotide sequence: TGCGCCAGCAGCTTGTCCGAGTTAGGGAACATTCAGTACTTC.

Comments on this clone: A junction boundary mismatches the germline segment, possibly from a read error. V is TRBV6-1 and J is TRBJ1-2; 10 positions agree with TRBD1. Germline V gene sequence: CDR1 MNHNS, CDR2 SASEGT. This CDR3 has 13 residues. Here the CDR3 DNA reads TGTGCCAGCAGGGAAGGGACAGGGGTTAGCTACACCTTC. Its protein is CASREGTGVSYTF.

This rearrangement joins TRBV28 to TRBJ2-5; D not resolved. CDR1 is MDHEN, CDR2 SYDVKM, per germline. The CDR3 loop spans 15 amino acids. With 1 base removed from V and 4 bases from J, the gap between germline ends came to 13 bases. The CDR3 protein is CASSLFTRSGETQYF. In DNA form, the CDR3 reads TGTGCCAGCAGTTTATTCACCCGGAGTGGAGAGACCCAGTACTTC.

This clone has more than one count but fewer than ten. This chain joins TRBV4-2 and TRBJ2-7; 7 nucleotides agree with TRBD1. This CDR3 is 15 amino acids long. Unmatched junction bases numbered 6, after V lost 4 bases and J lost 0 bases. In germline, CDR1 is LGHNA, CDR2 YNFKEQ. This CDR3 reads CASSPTGKSSYEQYF. CDR3 sequence (DNA): TGTGCCAGCAGCCCGACAGGGAAAAGCTCCTACGAGCAGTACTTC.

The chain combines TRBV28 with TRBJ2-1; D call uncertain. Per the germline V gene, CDR1 is MDHEN and CDR2 is SYDVKM. This CDR3 region has 10 residues. Trimming took off 6 bases at V and 6 bases at J, with 3 bases between the two ends. The CDR3 DNA is TGTGCCAGCAGGCGCAATGAGCAGTTCTTC. Translated, it gives CASRRNEQFF. Variable domain in full (rest from reference TRBV28 and TRBJ2-1): DVKVTQSSRYLVKRTGEKVFLECVQDMDHENMFWYRQDPGLGLRLIYFSYDVKMKEKGDIPEGYSVSREKKERFSLILESASTNQTSMYLCASRRNEQFFGPGTRLTVL.

This rearrangement joins TRBV6-5 to TRBJ2-3; tentatively, D is TRBD1 (5 bases). This CDR3 is built from 15 residues. CDR1 is MNHEY and CDR2 is SVGAGI in the germline V gene. V was pared by 5 bases and J by 1 base, with 13 bases between. The CDR3 region is CASSKWTRGTDTQYF. The DNA of the CDR3 is TGTGCCAGCAGTAAATGGACAAGGGGCACAGATACGCAGTATTTT.

V gene TRBV27 combines with J gene TRBJ1-4; D is unclear. CDR1 and CDR2 (germline): MNHEY, SMNVEV (reference sequence). The CDR3 is 11 residues long. Deletions cut 3 bases from V and 4 bases from J, with 0 bases between. The CDR3 bases are TGTGCCAGCAGTTTTAATGAAAAACTGTTTTTT. Protein: CASSFNEKLFF.

There are a few counts of this clone. This chain joins TRBV10-1 and TRBJ1-4, with TRBD1 matching over 7 bases. J gave up 0 bases and V 4 bases, and 2 bases lay outside the gene matches. CDR1 is WNHNN, CDR2 SYGVQD, per germline (reference sequence). The CDR3 has 15 amino acids. The CDR3 protein is CASSGTGPTNEKLFF. The CDR3 DNA is TGCGCCAGCAGTGGGACAGGCCCAACTAATGAAAAACTGTTTTTT.